The clone carrying this TCR beta chain was counted only a few times. The data stem from a study of Graves' ophthalmopathy and Graves' hyperthyroidism. Amplified TCR beta CDR3 regions were obtained using RNA transcripts as template. HTBI primers served in a first-round RT-PCR, which a second-round multiplex PCR followed. TCRdb called the multiplex PCR reads again in MiXCR, with one record for every CDR3 protein. Among more than 1,000,000 distinct CDR3 sequences listed, 36% were seen once. V shed 0 bases, J shed 6 bases, and the junction held 8 bases outside the gene matches. There are 16 residues in the CDR3. Germline-derived CDR1 and CDR2 are SGHVS and FNYEAQ.

This receptor was identified in an adult man with Graves' hyperthyroidism. The sequencing input was peripheral blood or thyroid tissue (not recorded which). V gene TRBV7-6 combines with J gene TRBJ1-3, with 7 bases fitting TRBD1. The CDR3 sequence: CASSLARTGVPNTIYF. The CDR3 DNA reads TGTGCCAGCAGCTTAGCGCGGACAGGAGTCCCAAACACCATATATTTT.